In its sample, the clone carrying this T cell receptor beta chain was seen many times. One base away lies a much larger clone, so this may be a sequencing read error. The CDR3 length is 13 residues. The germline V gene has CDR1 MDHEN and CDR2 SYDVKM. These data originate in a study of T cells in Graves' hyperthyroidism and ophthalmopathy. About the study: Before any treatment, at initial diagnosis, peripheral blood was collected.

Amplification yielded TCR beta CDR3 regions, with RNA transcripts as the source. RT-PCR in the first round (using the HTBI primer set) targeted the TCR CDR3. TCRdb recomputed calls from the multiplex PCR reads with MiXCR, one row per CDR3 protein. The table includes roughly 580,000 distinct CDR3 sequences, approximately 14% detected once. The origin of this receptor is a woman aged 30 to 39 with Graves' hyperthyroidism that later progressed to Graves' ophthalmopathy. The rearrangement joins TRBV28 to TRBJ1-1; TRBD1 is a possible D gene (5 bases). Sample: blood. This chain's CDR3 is CASSLTVNTEAVF. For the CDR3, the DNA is TGTGCCAGCAGTTTGACAGTGAACACTGAAGCTGTCTTT.